This TCR beta chain was found in a study of T cells in Graves' hyperthyroidism and ophthalmopathy. Amplified regions were TCR beta CDR3 sequences from RNA transcripts. HTBI primers were employed in a first-round RT-PCR of the TCR CDR3. TCRdb re-derived calls from the multiplex PCR reads in MiXCR, one entry per CDR3 protein. The sample includes 600,000 or so distinct CDR3 sequences, around 16% of them seen just once. This clonotype was detected ten times or more. Its specificity is unknown. General observations from the study: From stable hyperthyroidism, ophthalmopathy was set apart by a 13 V-J model.

Patients aged 18 to 65 had newly diagnosed hyperthyroidism of under 2 months' duration. The sample comprised blood. This TCR came from a woman aged 25-40 years with Graves' hyperthyroidism.

Written as DNA, the CDR3 is TGTGCCAGCAATACCGGGACGTTTAGCTCTGGGGCCAACGTCCTGACTTTC. Translation gives CASNTGTFSSGANVLTF. The rearrangement joins TRBV2 to TRBJ2-6, with D possibly being TRBD1 or TRBD2 (5 bases each). This CDR3 is built from 17 residues. V was cut by 7 bases and J by 0 bases, with 16 bases left in between. From germline, CDR1 is SNHLY and CDR2 FYNNEI.